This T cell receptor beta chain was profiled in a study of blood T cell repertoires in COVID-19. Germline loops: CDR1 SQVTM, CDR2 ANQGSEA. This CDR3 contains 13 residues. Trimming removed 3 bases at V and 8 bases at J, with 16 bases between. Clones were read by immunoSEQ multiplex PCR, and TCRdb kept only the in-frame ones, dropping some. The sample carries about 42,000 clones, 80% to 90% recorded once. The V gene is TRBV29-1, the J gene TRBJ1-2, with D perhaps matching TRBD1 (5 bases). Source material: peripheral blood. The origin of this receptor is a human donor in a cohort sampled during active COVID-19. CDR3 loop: CSVEKGSSSGYTF. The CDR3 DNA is TGCAGCGTTGAGAAGGGGTCTAGTTCGGGCTACACCTTC.